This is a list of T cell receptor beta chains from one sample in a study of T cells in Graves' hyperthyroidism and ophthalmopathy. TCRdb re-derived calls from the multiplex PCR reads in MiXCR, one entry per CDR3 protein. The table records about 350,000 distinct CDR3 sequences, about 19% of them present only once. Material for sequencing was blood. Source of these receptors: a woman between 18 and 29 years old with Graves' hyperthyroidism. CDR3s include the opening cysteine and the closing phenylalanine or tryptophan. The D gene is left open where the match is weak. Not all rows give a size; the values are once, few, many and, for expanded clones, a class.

TGTGCCAGCAGCCAAGAACGGGGTTATGGAGCTGAGCAGTACTTC,CASSQERGYGAEQYF,TRBJ2-7,-,TRBV14,once
TGCGCCAGCAGCCCAGGGCCCCGGGAGGTGCAGTACTTC,CASSPGPREVQYF,TRBJ2-7,TRBD2,TRBV5-1,-
TGCAGTGCTAGCCAACTAGCGGGGGGGTTGTACTTC,CSASQLAGGLYF,TRBJ2-5,TRBD2,TRBV20-1,few
TGTGCCAGCAGTCCTAAGGGACTAGCAAGCTACGAGCAGTACTTC,CASSPKGLASYEQYF,TRBJ2-7,TRBD2,TRBV12-3/TRBV12-4,many
TGTGCCAGCAGCTTGTCAGGGAAGAACACTGAAGCTTTCTTT,CASSLSGKNTEAFF,TRBJ1-1,-,TRBV7-8,many
TGTGCCAGCAGTCCGGGACAGGGCTTACAAGAGACCCAGTACTTC,CASSPGQGLQETQYF,TRBJ2-5,TRBD1,TRBV27,many
TGTGCCAGCAGCTTAGCTCGGCTGTTTTTT,CASSLARLFF,TRBJ2-2,-,TRBV7-9,many
TGTGCCAGCAGCTACCCCGGACAGCTCAATCAGCCCCAGCATTTT,CASSYPGQLNQPQHF,TRBJ1-5,-,TRBV28,many
TGTGCCAGCAGCGGCCTCGGGTTGGCGGGGGGGCACACCGGGGAGCTGTTTTTT,CASSGLGLAGGHTGELFF,TRBJ2-2,TRBD2,TRBV2,many
TGTGCCAGCGACTTGGTTGGGGAAAAACTGTTTTTT,CASDLVGEKLFF,TRBJ1-4,-,TRBV7-9,few
TGCAGTGCTAGATCGGGGGGCTCCTACGAGCAGTACTTC,CSARSGGSYEQYF,TRBJ2-7,TRBD2,TRBV20-1,many
TGCAGTGCTAGAGGTGGGGAGGGGGGAGATAGGCGCGGTTCACCCCTCCACTTT,CSARGGEGGDRRGSPLHF,TRBJ1-6,-,TRBV20-1,many
TGCGCCAGCAGCTGGGGGGGACGGAGCTCCTACGAGCAGTACTTC,CASSWGGRSSYEQYF,TRBJ2-7,TRBD2,TRBV5-1,many
TGTGCCAGCAGCCCCAGCGTCGGGGTGCGCACTGAAGCTTTCTTT,CASSPSVGVRTEAFF,TRBJ1-1,-,TRBV7-2,many
TGCGCCAGCAGTGACTCCGGGACAGGGTCTGGCGAGCAGTACTTC,CASSDSGTGSGEQYF,TRBJ2-7,TRBD1,TRBV10-1,many
TGTGCCACCGTAGAGAACACTGAAGCTTTCTTT,CATVENTEAFF,TRBJ1-1,-,TRBV28,many
TGTGCCAGCAGCCGTAACAGGGCCGGGGAGCTGTTTTTT,CASSRNRAGELFF,TRBJ2-2,-,TRBV12-3/TRBV12-4,-